This entry describes one TCR beta chain. This sample is drawn from a study of blood T cells in healthy people across ages. Looked up from germline, CDR1 is MNHEY and CDR2 is SVGEGT. This CDR3 contains 15 residues. V was trimmed by 2 bases and J by 3 bases, leaving 14 bases between them. The use of a sample-barcoded 5' primer and a J-beta primer mix characterized a second PCR of roughly 6 to 11 cycles. Via MiXCR, TCRdb re-called the 5' RACE reads, giving one row per CDR3 protein. The sample lists 720,000 or so distinct CDR3 sequences; around two fifths were seen once. The specimen was blood. The sequence was obtained from an elderly man in good health. The V and J genes are TRBV6-2 or TRBV6-3 and TRBJ2-7; no reliable D call. The CDR3 loop reads CASSYGWGLDYEQYF. The DNA of the CDR3 is TGTGCCAGCAGTTACGGTTGGGGTCTTGACTACGAGCAGTACTTC.